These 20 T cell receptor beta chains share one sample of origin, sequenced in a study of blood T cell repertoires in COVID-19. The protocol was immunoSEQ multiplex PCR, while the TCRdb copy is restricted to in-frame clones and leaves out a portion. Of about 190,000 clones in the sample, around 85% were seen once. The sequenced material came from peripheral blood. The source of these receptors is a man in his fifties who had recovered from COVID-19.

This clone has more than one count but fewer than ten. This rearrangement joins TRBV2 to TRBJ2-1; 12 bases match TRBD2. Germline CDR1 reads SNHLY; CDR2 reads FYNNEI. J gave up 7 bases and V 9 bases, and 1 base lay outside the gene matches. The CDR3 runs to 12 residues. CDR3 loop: CARTSGSNEQFF. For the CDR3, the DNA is TGTGCCAGGACTAGCGGGAGTAATGAGCAGTTCTTC.

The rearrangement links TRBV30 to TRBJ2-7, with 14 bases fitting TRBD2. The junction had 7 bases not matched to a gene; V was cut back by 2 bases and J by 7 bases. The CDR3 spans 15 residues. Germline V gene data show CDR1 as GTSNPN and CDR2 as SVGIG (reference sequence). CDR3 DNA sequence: TGTGCCTGGAGTCCGGGACTAGCGGGAGTAGGTGAGCAGTACTTC. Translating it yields CAWSPGLAGVGEQYF.

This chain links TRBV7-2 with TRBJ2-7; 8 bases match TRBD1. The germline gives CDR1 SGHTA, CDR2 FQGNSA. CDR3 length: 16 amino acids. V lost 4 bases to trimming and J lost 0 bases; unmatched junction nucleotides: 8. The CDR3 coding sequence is TGTGCCAGCAGCTCCCGACGGACAGGGAGCTCCTACGAGCAGTACTTC. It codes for CASSSRRTGSSYEQYF.

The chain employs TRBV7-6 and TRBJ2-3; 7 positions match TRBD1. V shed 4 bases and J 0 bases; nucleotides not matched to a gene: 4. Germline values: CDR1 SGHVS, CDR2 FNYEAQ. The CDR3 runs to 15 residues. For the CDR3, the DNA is TGTGCCAGCAGCTCCCCACAGGGGAGCACAGATACGCAGTATTTT. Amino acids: CASSSPQGSTDTQYF.

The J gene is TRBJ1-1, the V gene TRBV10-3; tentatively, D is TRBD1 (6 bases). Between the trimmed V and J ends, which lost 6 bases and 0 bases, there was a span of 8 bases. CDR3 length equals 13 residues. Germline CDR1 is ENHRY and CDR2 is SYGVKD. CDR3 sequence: CAIRAGVNTEAFF. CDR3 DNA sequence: TGTGCCATCAGGGCAGGGGTGAACACTGAAGCTTTCTTT.

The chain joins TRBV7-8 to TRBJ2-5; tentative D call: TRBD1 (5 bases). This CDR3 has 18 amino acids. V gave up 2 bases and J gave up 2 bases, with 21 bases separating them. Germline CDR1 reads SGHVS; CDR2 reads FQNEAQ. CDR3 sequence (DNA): TGTGCCAGCAGCTTAAAATTTCATCGACAGATCCTTCAAGAGACCCAGTACTTC. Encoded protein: CASSLKFHRQILQETQYF.

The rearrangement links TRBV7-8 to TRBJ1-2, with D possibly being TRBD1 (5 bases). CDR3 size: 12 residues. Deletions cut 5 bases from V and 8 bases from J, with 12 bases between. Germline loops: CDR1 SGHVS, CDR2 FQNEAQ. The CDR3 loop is CASSPGLFGYTF. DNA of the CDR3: TGTGCCAGCAGCCCGGGACTTTTCGGCTACACCTTC.

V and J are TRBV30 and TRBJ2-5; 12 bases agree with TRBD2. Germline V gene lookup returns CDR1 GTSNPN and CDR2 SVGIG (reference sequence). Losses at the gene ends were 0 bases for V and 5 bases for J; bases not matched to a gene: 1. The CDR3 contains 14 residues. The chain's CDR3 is CAWSVGTSGETQYF. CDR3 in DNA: TGTGCCTGGAGTGTTGGGACTAGCGGGGAGACCCAGTACTTC.

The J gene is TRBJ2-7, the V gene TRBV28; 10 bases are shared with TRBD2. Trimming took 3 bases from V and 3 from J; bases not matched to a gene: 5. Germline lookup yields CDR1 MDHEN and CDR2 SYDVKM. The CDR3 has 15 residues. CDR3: CASSLWTSGYYEQYF. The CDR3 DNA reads TGTGCCAGCAGTTTGTGGACTAGCGGATACTACGAGCAGTACTTC. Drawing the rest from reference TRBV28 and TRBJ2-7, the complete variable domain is DVKVTQSSRYLVKRTGEKVFLECVQDMDHENMFWYRQDPGLGLRLIYFSYDVKMKEKGDIPEGYSVSREKKERFSLILESASTNQTSMYLCASSLWTSGYYEQYFGPGTRLTVT.

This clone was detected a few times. The CDR3 sequence: CASRGTSGRPMGEQYF. The CDR3 nucleotides are TGTGCCAGCAGGGGGACTAGCGGGAGGCCAATGGGGGAGCAGTACTTC. J is TRBJ2-7 and V is TRBV6-4; 15 nucleotides match TRBD2. The CDR3 is 16 amino acids. The germline CDR1 and CDR2 sequences are MRHNA and SNTAGT. V shed 6 bases, J shed 7 bases, and the junction held 10 bases outside the gene matches.

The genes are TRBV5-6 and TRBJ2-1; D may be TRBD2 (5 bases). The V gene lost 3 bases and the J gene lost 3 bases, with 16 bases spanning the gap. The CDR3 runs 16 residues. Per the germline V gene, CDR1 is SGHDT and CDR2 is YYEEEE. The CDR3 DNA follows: TGTGCCAGCAGCTCCTTTCTGGGAGAAGGCTACAATGAGCAGTTCTTC. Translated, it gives CASSSFLGEGYNEQFF.

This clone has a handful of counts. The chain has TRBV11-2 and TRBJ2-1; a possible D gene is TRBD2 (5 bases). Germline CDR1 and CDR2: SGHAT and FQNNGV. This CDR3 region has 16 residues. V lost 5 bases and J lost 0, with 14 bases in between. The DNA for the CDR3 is TGTGCCAGCAGCCCTATTCGGGGATCCTCCTACAATGAGCAGTTCTTC. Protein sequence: CASSPIRGSSYNEQFF.

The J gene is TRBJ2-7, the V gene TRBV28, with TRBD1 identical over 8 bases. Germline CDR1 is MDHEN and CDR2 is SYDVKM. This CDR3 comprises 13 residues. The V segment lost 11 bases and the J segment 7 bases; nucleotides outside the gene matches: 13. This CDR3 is CAVPGQGAGEQYF. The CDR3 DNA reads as TGTGCCGTTCCGGGGCAGGGGGCGGGTGAGCAGTACTTC.

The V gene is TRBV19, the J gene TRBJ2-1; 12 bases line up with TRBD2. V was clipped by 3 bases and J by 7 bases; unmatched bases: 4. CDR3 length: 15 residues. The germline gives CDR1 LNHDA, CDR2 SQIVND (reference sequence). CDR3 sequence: CASSITSGRSNEQFF. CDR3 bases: TGTGCCAGTAGTATTACTAGCGGGAGGTCAAATGAGCAGTTCTTC. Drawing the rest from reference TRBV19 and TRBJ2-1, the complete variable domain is DGGITQSPKYLFRKEGQNVTLSCEQNLNHDAMYWYRQDPGQGLRLIYYSQIVNDFQKGDIAEGYSVSREKKESFPLTVTSAQKNPTAFYLCASSITSGRSNEQFFGPGTRLTVL.

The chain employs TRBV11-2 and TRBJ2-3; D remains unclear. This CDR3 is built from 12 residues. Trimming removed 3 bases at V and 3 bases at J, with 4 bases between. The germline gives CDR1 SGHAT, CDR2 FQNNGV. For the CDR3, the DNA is TGTGCCAGCAGCTTCCCGACAGATACGCAGTATTTT. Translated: CASSFPTDTQYF.

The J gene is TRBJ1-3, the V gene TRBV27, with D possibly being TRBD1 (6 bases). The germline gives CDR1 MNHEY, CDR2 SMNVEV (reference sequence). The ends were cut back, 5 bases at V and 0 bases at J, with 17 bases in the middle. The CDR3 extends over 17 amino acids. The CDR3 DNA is TGTGCCAGCAGTCCGCAAACAGGGCCTTTCTCTGGAAACACCATATATTTT. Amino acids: CASSPQTGPFSGNTIYF.

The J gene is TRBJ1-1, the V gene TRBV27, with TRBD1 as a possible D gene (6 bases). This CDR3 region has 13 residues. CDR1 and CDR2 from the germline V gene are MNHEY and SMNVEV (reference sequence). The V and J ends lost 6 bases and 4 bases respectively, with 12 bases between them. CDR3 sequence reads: CASRYREGTEAFF. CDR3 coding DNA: TGTGCCAGCAGATACAGGGAGGGCACTGAAGCTTTCTTT.

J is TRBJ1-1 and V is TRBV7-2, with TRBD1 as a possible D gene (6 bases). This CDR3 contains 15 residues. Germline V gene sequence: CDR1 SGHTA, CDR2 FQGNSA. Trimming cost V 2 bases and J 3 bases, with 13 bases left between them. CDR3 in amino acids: CASSLSRRGDTEAFF. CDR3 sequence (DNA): TGTGCCAGCAGCTTAAGTCGCAGGGGAGACACTGAAGCTTTCTTT.

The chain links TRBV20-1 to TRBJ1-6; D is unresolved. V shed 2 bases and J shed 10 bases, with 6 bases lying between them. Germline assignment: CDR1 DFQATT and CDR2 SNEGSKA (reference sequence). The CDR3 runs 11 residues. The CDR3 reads CSARFGSPLHF. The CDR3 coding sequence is TGCAGTGCTAGATTCGGGTCACCCCTCCACTTT.

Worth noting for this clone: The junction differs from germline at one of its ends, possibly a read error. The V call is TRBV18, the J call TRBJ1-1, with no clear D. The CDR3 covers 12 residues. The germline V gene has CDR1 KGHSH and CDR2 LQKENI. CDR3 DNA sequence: TGTGCCACCTCAGGCGGGAACACTGAAGCTTTCTTT. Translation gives CATSGGNTEAFF. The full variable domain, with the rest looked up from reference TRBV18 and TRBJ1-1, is NAGVMQNPRHLVRRRGQEARLRCSPMKGHSHVYWYRQLPEEGLKFMVYLQKENIIDESGMPKERFSAEFPKEGPSILRIQQVVRGDSAAYFCATSGGNTEAFFGQGTRLTVV.